This T cell receptor (beta chain) came from a study of T cells of healthy individuals. The germline CDR1 and CDR2 sequences are SGHTA and FQGNSA. The CDR3 runs 13 residues. Between the trimmed V and J ends, which lost 4 bases and 7 bases, there was a span of 13 bases. MiXCR was run by TCRdb on the 5' RACE reads, yielding one entry per CDR3 protein. The sample yields around 98,000 distinct CDR3 sequences, 15% to 20% seen once. The sequence was obtained from a human donor in good health. This chain connects TRBV7-2 to TRBJ2-5; D may match TRBD1 or TRBD2 (6 bases each). The DNA for the CDR3 is TGTGCCAGCAGCTCCATAGGAGGGGGGACCCAGTACTTC. Translation gives CASSSIGGGTQYF.